Presented here are 6 T cell receptor beta chains from one specimen sequenced in a study of blood T cells in healthy people across ages. The authors ran a second PCR of about 7 to 11 cycles using a sample-barcoded 5' primer and a J-beta primer mix. From the 5' RACE reads, TCRdb called clonotypes with MiXCR, one entry per CDR3 protein. Of roughly 800,000 distinct CDR3 sequences in the sample, roughly 25% are singletons; the top ten hold 9.4%. These data were also filed under a second study, of T cells of mothers and their children.

The sample was blood. The receptors come from a boy aged 5 to 17 in good health.

This clonotype has a handful of counts. This sequence joins TRBV29-1 and TRBJ2-3, with no clear D. This CDR3 has 13 amino acids. Trimming shortened V by 5 bases and J by 2 bases, and 11 bases separated the two germline ends. In germline, CDR1 is SQVTM, CDR2 ANQGSEA. The CDR3 DNA follows: TGCAGCGTTTCGGGCCCGAACACAGATACGCAGTATTTT. Its translation is CSVSGPNTDTQYF.

The chain carries TRBV5-1 and TRBJ1-2, with 9 nucleotides matching TRBD1. The V segment lost 0 bases and the J segment 7 bases; nucleotides outside the gene matches: 4. The CDR3 length is 14 residues. CDR1 and CDR2 (germline): SGHRS, YFSETQ. The DNA for the CDR3 is TGCGCCAGCAGCTTGGACAGGGGGCCGGGTGGCTACACCTTC. As protein: CASSLDRGPGGYTF.

This clonotype was observed a handful of times. The chain has TRBV9 and TRBJ2-5; 9 nucleotides line up with TRBD2. The junction had 6 bases not matched to a gene; V was cut back by 0 bases and J by 3 bases. Germline V lookup: CDR1 SGDLS, CDR2 YYNGEE. The CDR3 loop spans 16 amino acids. The CDR3 coding sequence is TGTGCCAGCAGCGTAGAGGCTAGCGGGGACGAAGAGACCCAGTACTTC. Protein product: CASSVEASGDEETQYF.

This clonotype appeared a few times. Germline and junction disagree at one end, which may indicate a read error. The V gene is TRBV20-1, the J gene TRBJ1-1, with D unclear. CDR1 and CDR2 from the germline V gene are DFQATT and SNEGSKA (reference sequence). The CDR3 is 14 amino acids. This CDR3 is CSARKANPNTEVFF. For the CDR3, the DNA is TGCAGTGCTAGAAAGGCAAACCCGAACACTGAAGTTTTCTTT.

The gene calls are TRBV12-3 or TRBV12-4 and TRBJ2-1; 11 nucleotides match TRBD1. The CDR3 runs to 16 residues. With 1 base clipped from V and 7 bases from J, the junction kept 6 bases outside the gene matches. CDR3 nucleotide sequence: TGTGCCAGCAGTTTAGTCGGGACAGGGGGTGGAAATGAGCAGTTCTTC. Amino acids: CASSLVGTGGGNEQFF.

The chain is built from TRBV6-5 and TRBJ2-5; TRBD2 matches at 8 bases. Germline CDR1 MNHEY, CDR2 SVGAGI. V trimming: 0 bases; J trimming: 4 bases; junction bases outside the gene matches: 7. The CDR3 consists of 16 residues. The CDR3 region is CASSYSGAGGGETQYF. CDR3 bases: TGTGCCAGCAGTTACTCGGGTGCGGGGGGTGGAGAGACCCAGTACTTC.